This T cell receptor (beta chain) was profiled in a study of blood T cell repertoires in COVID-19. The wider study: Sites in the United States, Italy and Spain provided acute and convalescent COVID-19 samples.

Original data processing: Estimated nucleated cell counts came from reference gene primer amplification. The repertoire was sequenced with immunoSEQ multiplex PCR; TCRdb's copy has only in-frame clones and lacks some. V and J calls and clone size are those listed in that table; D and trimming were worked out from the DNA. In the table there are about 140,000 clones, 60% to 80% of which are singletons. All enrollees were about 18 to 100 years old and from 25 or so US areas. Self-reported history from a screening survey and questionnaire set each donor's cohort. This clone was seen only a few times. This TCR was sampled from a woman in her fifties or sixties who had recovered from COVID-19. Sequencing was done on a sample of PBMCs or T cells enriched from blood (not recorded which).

The CDR3 nucleotides read TGTGCCACCAGTGAAAGGGGGCGAGGTCAGCCCCAGCATTTT. Translation gives CATSERGRGQPQHF. This chain connects TRBV24-1 to TRBJ1-5, with TRBD1 identical over 7 bases. Losses at the gene ends were 4 bases for V and 6 bases for J; bases not matched to a gene: 5. Per germline, CDR1 KGHDR and CDR2 SFDVKD. The CDR3 runs 14 residues.